These 5 T cell receptor beta chains came from one sample sequenced in a study of early T cells in non-severe SARS-CoV-2 infection. TCRdb fed the 5' RACE reads into MiXCR, producing one record per CDR3 protein. Counted here are around 70,000 distinct CDR3 sequences, roughly 15% occurring once; the ten biggest clones make up roughly an eighth. Sequencing was carried out using whole blood. The receptors derive from an adult who was a healthcare worker with PCR-confirmed SARS-CoV-2 infection or an uninfected control (not recorded which).

This clonotype was recorded many times. CDR3 bases: TGCAGCGTTGGGGACTCCGGGGAGGATACGCAGTATTTT. Encoded protein: CSVGDSGEDTQYF. The J gene is TRBJ2-3, the V gene TRBV29-1; D perhaps matches TRBD2 (6 bases). CDR3 length: 13 amino acids. Germline V gene lookup returns CDR1 SQVTM and CDR2 ANQGSEA. The V and J ends lost 4 bases and 6 bases respectively, with 14 bases between them.

This chain links TRBV5-4 with TRBJ2-2; D unclear. Trimming stripped 4 bases from V and 3 bases from J, with 7 bases between. Germline CDR1 reads SGHNT; CDR2 reads YYREEE (reference sequence). The CDR3 runs to 13 residues. The CDR3 sequence: CASSSRDTGELFF. CDR3 nucleotides: TGTGCCAGCAGCAGTCGAGACACCGGGGAGCTGTTTTTT.

This clonotype was seen a few times. The chain carries TRBV11-2 and TRBJ2-3; no clear D. The CDR3 is 13 amino acids. The ends were cut back, 0 bases at V and 6 bases at J, with 7 bases in the middle. From germline, CDR1 is SGHAT and CDR2 FQNNGV. The CDR3 DNA reads as TGTGCCAGCAGCTTAGACGGCCAGGATACGCAGTATTTT. This codes for CASSLDGQDTQYF.

The chain links TRBV7-3 to TRBJ2-2; 7 nucleotides agree with TRBD1. The V gene end was trimmed by 5 bases and the J gene end by 6 bases; junction bases not matched to a gene: 6. The CDR3 has 14 amino acids. Germline CDR1 and CDR2: SGHTA and FQGTGA. The CDR3 is CASSPGTAAGELFF. In DNA form, the CDR3 reads TGTGCCAGCAGCCCCGGGACAGCCGCCGGGGAGCTGTTTTTT.

This clonotype was detected only a few times. A much larger clone differs from this one at a single base, so this may be a read error. The chain joins TRBV7-8 to TRBJ2-1, with 9 positions matching TRBD1. Germline loops: CDR1 SGHVS, CDR2 FQNEAQ. The CDR3 is 13 amino acids. The CDR3 DNA reads as TGTGCCGGCAGCCCGACGACAGGGGGTCGGGAGTTCTTC. This encodes CAGSPTTGGREFF.